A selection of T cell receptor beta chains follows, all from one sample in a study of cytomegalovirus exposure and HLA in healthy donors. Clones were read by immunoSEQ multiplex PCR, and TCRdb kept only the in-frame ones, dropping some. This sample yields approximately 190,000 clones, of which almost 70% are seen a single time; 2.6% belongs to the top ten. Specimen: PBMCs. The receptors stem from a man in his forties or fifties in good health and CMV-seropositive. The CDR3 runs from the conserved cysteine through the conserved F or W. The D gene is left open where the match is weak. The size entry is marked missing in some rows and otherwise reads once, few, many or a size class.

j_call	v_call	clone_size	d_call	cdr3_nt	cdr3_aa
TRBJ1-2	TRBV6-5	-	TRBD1	TGTGCCAGCAGTAAGAGGGGGCTCAACTATGGCTACACCTTC	CASSKRGLNYGYTF
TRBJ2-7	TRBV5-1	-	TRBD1	TGCGCCAGCAGCTTGGTTGCGGCCGACAGGGGTAGGGACGAGCAGTACTTC	CASSLVAADRGRDEQYF
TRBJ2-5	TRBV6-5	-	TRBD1	TGTGCCAGCAGTTTAGGGGACAGTCAAGAGACCCAGTACTTC	CASSLGDSQETQYF
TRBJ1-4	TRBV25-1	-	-	TGTGCCAGCAGTACTGACAGGTTTACGGCTAATGAAAAACTGTTTTTT	CASSTDRFTANEKLFF
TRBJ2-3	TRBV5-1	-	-	TGCGCCAGCAGCTTTGGGGCAGGGGCAGATACGCAGTATTTT	CASSFGAGADTQYF
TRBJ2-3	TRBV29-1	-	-	TGCAGCGTTGACGGAACGGGGGACCTAACAGATACGCAGTATTTT	CSVDGTGDLTDTQYF
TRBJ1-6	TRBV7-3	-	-	TGTGCCAGCAGCTTACAACAGAATTCACCCCTCCACTTT	CASSLQQNSPLHF
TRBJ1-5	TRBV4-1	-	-	TGCGCCAGCAGCCACCCCGAGTCGTCGGGTCGGCCGGATTCGTATAGCAATCAGCCCCAGCATTTT	CASSHPESSGRPDSYSNQPQHF
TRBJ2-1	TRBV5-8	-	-	TGTGCCAGCAGCTTGGTAGGGGGTACTGAGCAGTTCTTC	CASSLVGGTEQFF
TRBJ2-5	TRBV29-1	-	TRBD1	TGCAGCGTTGCCCCCGAGACAGGGGGAACGGAGACCCAGTACTTC	CSVAPETGGTETQYF
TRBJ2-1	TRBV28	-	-	TGTGCCAGCAGAAAGGGGCTAACCTACAATGAGCAGTTCTTC	CASRKGLTYNEQFF
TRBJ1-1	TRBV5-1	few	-	TGCGCCAGCAGCTTGGCCGGGATTTTGACTGAAGCTTTCTTT	CASSLAGILTEAFF
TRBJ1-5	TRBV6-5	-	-	TGTGCCAGCACCCACGACGGGAGCAATCAGCCCCAGCATTTT	CASTHDGSNQPQHF
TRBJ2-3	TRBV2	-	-	TGTGCCAGCAGTGAAGCCCGGCAGGGCACAGATACGCAGTATTTT	CASSEARQGTDTQYF
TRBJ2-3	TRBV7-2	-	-	TGTGCCAGCAGCTTAGTGGGGGGAACCACAGATACGCAGTATTTT	CASSLVGGTTDTQYF
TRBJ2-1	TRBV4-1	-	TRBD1	TGCGCCAGCAGCCATAGGACAGGGGTTGGCAATGAGCAGTTCTTC	CASSHRTGVGNEQFF
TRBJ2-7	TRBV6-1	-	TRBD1	TGTGCCAGCAGTTCCGGGACAGGGTTCTACGAGCAGTACTTC	CASSSGTGFYEQYF
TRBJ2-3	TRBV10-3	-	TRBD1	TGTGCCATCAGTGACAGGACAGGGGTAGATACGCAGTATTTT	CAISDRTGVDTQYF
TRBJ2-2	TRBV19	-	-	TGTGCCACACGGCCGGGGGGCATCAGCACCGGGGAGCTGTTTTTT	CATRPGGISTGELFF
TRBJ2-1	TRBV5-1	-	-	TGCGCCAGCAGGTCTGACCCAGGCTCCTACAATGAGCAGTTCTTC	CASRSDPGSYNEQFF
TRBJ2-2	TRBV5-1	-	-	TGCGCCAGCAGCCCTCTAACAGGGGGGGACACCGGGGAGCTGTTTTTT	CASSPLTGGDTGELFF
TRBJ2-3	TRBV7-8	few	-	TGTGCCAGCAGCAGCGGTGAGGAGCGGGGACAACGTACGCAGTATTTT	CASSSGEERGQRTQYF
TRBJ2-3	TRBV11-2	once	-	TGTGCCAGCAGCTTATTTGGCCCCAGGGACACAGATACGCAGTATTTT	CASSLFGPRDTDTQYF
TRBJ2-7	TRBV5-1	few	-	TGCGCCAGCAGCTTGGAAGGAGGGGTAAGCTCCTACGAGCAGTACTTC	CASSLEGGVSSYEQYF
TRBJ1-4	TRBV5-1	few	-	TGCGCCAGCAGCTTCGCCGGGACTTTAGACCTTGCAACTAATGAAAAACTGTTTTTT	CASSFAGTLDLATNEKLFF
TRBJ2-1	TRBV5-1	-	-	TGCGCCAGCAGCTTGGCCCTAGGGGGATCCAGCTCCTACAATGAGCAGTTCTTC	CASSLALGGSSSYNEQFF
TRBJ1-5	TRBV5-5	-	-	TGTGCCAGCAGCTTGGAAGGGGTCAGCAATCAGCCCCAGCATTTT	CASSLEGVSNQPQHF
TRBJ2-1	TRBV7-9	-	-	TGTGCCAGCAGCCCCTTGAAGTCGGGGGGCCGGTTGAATGAGCAGTTCTTC	CASSPLKSGGRLNEQFF
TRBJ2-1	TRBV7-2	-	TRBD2	TGTGCCAGCAGCTTAGCACTAGCGAACTACAATGAGCAGTTCTTC	CASSLALANYNEQFF
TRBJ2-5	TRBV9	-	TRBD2	TGTGCCAGCAGCGTAGGCGCTAGCGGGGGGGCCCGGGAGACCCAGTACTTC	CASSVGASGGARETQYF
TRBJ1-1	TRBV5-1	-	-	TGCGCCAGCAGTCCAGGAGGGTACACTGAAGCTTTCTTT	CASSPGGYTEAFF
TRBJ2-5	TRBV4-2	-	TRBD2	TGTGCCAGCAGCCAAACCGGGACTAGCTCCTCAGAGACCCAGTACTTC	CASSQTGTSSSETQYF
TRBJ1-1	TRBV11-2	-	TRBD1	TGTGCCAGCAGCTCGGACAGGACCACTGAAGCTTTCTTT	CASSSDRTTEAFF
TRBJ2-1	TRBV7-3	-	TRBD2	TGTGCCAGCAGCTCGCTCCAGCGGGGGGGACCCCAGCAGTTCTTC	CASSSLQRGGPQQFF
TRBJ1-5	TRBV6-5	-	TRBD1	TGTGCCACCGCAACAGGGGCCAATCAGCCCCAGCATTTT	CATATGANQPQHF
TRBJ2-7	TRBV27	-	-	TGTGCCAGCAGTTCCGGACAGAACGAGCAGTACTTC	CASSSGQNEQYF
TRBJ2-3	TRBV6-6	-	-	TGTGCCAGCAGAAACAGGGTTCTCACAGATACGCAGTATTTT	CASRNRVLTDTQYF
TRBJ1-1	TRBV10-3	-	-	TGTGCCACGGCGGGGGGAGACACTGAAGCTTTCTTT	CATAGGDTEAFF
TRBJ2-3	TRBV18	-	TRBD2	TGTGCCAGCTCTTCGGAGCGGGGGGCCACAGATACGCAGTATTTT	CASSSERGATDTQYF
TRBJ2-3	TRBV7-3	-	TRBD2	TGTGCCAGCAGCTTACTGGGCGGGGGGACCACAGATACGCAGTATTTT	CASSLLGGGTTDTQYF
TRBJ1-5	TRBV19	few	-	TGTGCCAGTAGTATTCAAGGGGGTTCACGACAAAGTCGGCATTTT	CASSIQGGSRQSRHF
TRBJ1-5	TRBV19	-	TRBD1	TGTGCCAGTGGGGACAGGAAACCCCCTTATAGCAATCAGCCCCAGCATTTT	CASGDRKPPYSNQPQHF
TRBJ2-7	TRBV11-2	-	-	TGTGCCAGCAGCTTAGGTCCGGTTTCCTACGAGCAGTACTTC	CASSLGPVSYEQYF
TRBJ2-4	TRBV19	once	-	TGTGCCAGTAGTAAGCTAAGGGGGACCAACATTCAGTACTTC	CASSKLRGTNIQYF
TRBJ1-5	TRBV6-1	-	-	TGTGCCAGCATCTCTAAGGGGTTTTATGGTCAGCCCCAGCATTTT	CASISKGFYGQPQHF
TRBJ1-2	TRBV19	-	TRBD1	TGTGCCAGTAGTATAGGTTGGGGACAGCTCCAAGCTAACTATGGCTACACCTTC	CASSIGWGQLQANYGYTF
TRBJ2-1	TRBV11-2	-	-	TGTGCCAGCAGCCAAGGAACAGATTCCTACAATGAGCAGTTCTTC	CASSQGTDSYNEQFF
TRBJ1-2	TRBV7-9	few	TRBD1	TGTGCCAGCAGCCGGGACAGGGACTATGGCTACACCTTC	CASSRDRDYGYTF
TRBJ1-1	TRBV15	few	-	TGTGCCACCAGCAGAGATCGGCGGGGTCTGGACACTGAAGCTTTCTTT	CATSRDRRGLDTEAFF